This T cell receptor (beta chain) was captured in a study of blood T cell repertoires in COVID-19. Study context: Collection of acute and convalescent COVID-19 samples took place in the United States, Italy and Spain. Nucleic acid was either cDNA or gDNA, and it came from T cells, B-cell-depleted T cells, or PBMCs.

Per the study methods: Estimation of nucleated cell counts was performed using reference gene primer amplification. Clones were sequenced by immunoSEQ multiplex PCR, and TCRdb holds only the in-frame ones, with some missing. V and J calls and clone size are given by that table; D and trimming were obtained from the DNA. Among roughly 80,000 clones listed, over 75% were seen once. The CDR3 totals 12 residues. Trimming removed 2 bases from V and 2 bases from J, with 4 bases in between. CDR1 and CDR2 from the germline V gene are MDHEN and SYDVKM. The TCR was taken from a human donor in a cohort sampled during active COVID-19. Input material: peripheral blood. J is TRBJ2-7 and V is TRBV28; D not resolved. Written as DNA, the CDR3 is TGTGCCAGCAGTTTAGAGGCCTACGAGCAGTACTTC. It is translated as CASSLEAYEQYF.